This TCR beta chain was recovered during a study of regulatory T cells in long-lasting Graves disease. HTBI primers from iRepertoire and Arm-PCR of CDR3 regions yielded the TCR beta libraries. TCRdb reprocessed the multiplex PCR reads with MiXCR, giving one entry per CDR3 protein. The sample shows roughly 430,000 distinct CDR3 sequences, about a sixth of them seen only once. Study conclusions and caveats: Less diverse TCR repertoires were seen in persistent Graves' patients than in newly diagnosed ones. Sharing of public clonotypes was greater in persistent patients (under 3,000) than in new patients (around 930).

About this clonotype: What it binds is not known. It is likely a read error: a sequence one base away is far more abundant.

Time point given: newly diagnosed GD, antithyroid drugs for less than 3 months. Preparation of the TCR library used RNA extracted from PBMCs. These same data were also listed under a study on T cells in Graves' hyperthyroidism and ophthalmopathy.

This clonotype was sampled from a woman aged 25-40 years with Graves disease. Sequenced here: peripheral blood mononuclear cells (PBMCs), sampled at new diagnosis, from a patient treated with antithyroid drugs.

The CDR3 DNA is TGTGCCAGCAGCTCAGGGACTAGCCCCAATGAGCAGTTCTTC. Its translation is CASSSGTSPNEQFF. The chain links TRBV7-3 to TRBJ2-1; TRBD2 matches 9 bases. This CDR3 comprises 14 residues. Germline CDR1 is SGHTA and CDR2 is FQGTGA. Trimming removed 4 bases from V and 6 bases from J; junction bases left unmatched: 4.